This passage covers 9 T cell receptor beta chains from one sample sequenced in a study of tumor and adjacent non-tumor tissue in lung cancer (dated by TCRdb to 2017 to 2018). Libraries came from multiplex PCR. Sequenced using an Illumina HiSeq 2500. TCRbeta libraries were built by three rounds of nested PCR using primers (Table S4), following protocols modified from ARM-PCR. Using fastp trimming at Q25 and MiXCR clonotype assembly, TCRdb reanalyzed the public sequencing data and kept in-frame beta chains. Identical CDR3 proteins give one entry, which carries the most common genes and DNA. The table for this sample lists fewer than 150,000 distinct CDR3 sequences; approximately 72% of them were counted only once. The biggest ten clones account for about 20% of the sample. RNA was extracted from bulk unsorted tissue and checked for quality with a NanoDrop ND-1000 and an Agilent 2100. The sequenced sample consisted of lung tumor tissue. These receptors all stem from a man between 60 and 70 years old with small cell lung cancer.

The sample holds a few counts of this clonotype. V is TRBV6-1 and J is TRBJ1-5, with D hard to call. Trimming pared 3 bases from V and 3 bases from J, leaving 12 bases between. Germline CDR1 and CDR2: MNHNS and SASEGT. This CDR3 spans 15 amino acids. CDR3 sequence (DNA): TGTGCCAGCAGTGATTCCGAGAGGGTCAATCAGCCCCAGCATTTT. It yields the protein CASSDSERVNQPQHF.

The chain combines TRBV6-6 with TRBJ1-5; D is possibly TRBD1 (5 bases). The V gene lost 10 bases and the J gene lost 10 bases, with 20 bases spanning the gap. Germline values: CDR1 MNHNY, CDR2 SVGAGI (reference sequence). The CDR3 consists of 13 residues. Written as DNA, the CDR3 is TGTGCCACAACCTCAGGGCTTGTTCAACCCCAGCATTTT. This codes for CATTSGLVQPQHF.

This chain joins TRBV12-3 or TRBV12-4 and TRBJ1-1; D may be TRBD1 (6 bases). Trimming removed 7 bases at V and 0 bases at J, with 9 bases between. This CDR3 has 13 residues. CDR3 residues: CASKGVMNTEAFF. CDR3 bases: TGTGCCAGCAAGGGGGTAATGAACACTGAAGCTTTCTTT.

Notes on this clonotype: The missing conserved phenylalanine or tryptophan at the end of this CDR3 makes a read error likely. V and J are TRBV6-5 and TRBJ2-1; D unclear. Per the germline V gene, CDR1 is MNHEY and CDR2 is SVGAGI. V lost 6 bases and J 7 bases, leaving 7 bases between the germline ends. The CDR3 has 11 residues. CDR3 loop: CASSHENEQFV. The CDR3 DNA reads TGTGCCAGCAGCCACGAGAATGAGCAGTTCGTC.

The count of this clonotype is one. One end of the junction does not line up with germline, which may come from a read error. J is TRBJ2-1 and V is TRBV11-1, with D unresolved. Germline V gene sequence: CDR1 SGHAT, CDR2 FQDESV (reference sequence). CDR3 length: 14 amino acids. The CDR3 loop is CASSPLVRFDEQLF. DNA for the CDR3: TGTGCCAGCAGCCCCTTAGTCAGATTCGATGAGCAACTCTTC.

Remarks on this clonotype: A much larger clone differs by one base, so this may be a read error. This chain links TRBV20-1 with TRBJ2-1, with D unresolved. There are 15 residues in the CDR3. Trimming took 1 base from V and 5 from J, leaving 15 bases between them. In germline, CDR1 is DFQATT, CDR2 SNEGSKA (reference sequence). The CDR3 reads CSARVSTLPNNEQFF. CDR3 DNA: TGCAGTGCTAGAGTCTCGACTCTACCGAACAATGAGCAGTTCTTC.

This clonotype has a handful of counts. The chain carries TRBV29-1 and TRBJ2-6; D remains ambiguous. Germline V CDR1 and CDR2: SQVTM, ANQGSEA. V lost 6 bases, J lost 4 bases, and 13 bases lay in between. The CDR3 length is 14 residues. The CDR3 sequence: CSVRTEPGANVLTF. The CDR3 bases are TGCAGCGTGAGAACAGAGCCCGGGGCCAACGTCCTGACTTTC.

The chain uses TRBV24-1 and TRBJ2-1; TRBD1 matches at 8 bases. CDR3 length equals 16 residues. Trimming removed 3 bases from V and 6 bases from J; junction bases left unmatched: 9. The germline V gene encodes CDR1 KGHDR and CDR2 SFDVKD. In DNA, the CDR3 is TGTGCCACCAGTGATACCTCAGGGGGCGAGTCCAATGAGCAGTTCTTC. Amino acids: CATSDTSGGESNEQFF.

As for this clonotype: This clone may be a read error of a much larger clone one base away. The gene calls are TRBV29-1 and TRBJ1-1; D perhaps matches TRBD1 (5 bases). Germline V gene lookup returns CDR1 SQVTM and CDR2 ANQGSEA. Between the trimmed V and J ends, which lost 5 bases and 4 bases, there was a span of 14 bases. The CDR3 extends over 13 amino acids. The CDR3: CSVTGCSGTEAFF. CDR3 bases: TGCAGCGTTACAGGTTGCAGCGGCACTGAAGCTTTCTTT.